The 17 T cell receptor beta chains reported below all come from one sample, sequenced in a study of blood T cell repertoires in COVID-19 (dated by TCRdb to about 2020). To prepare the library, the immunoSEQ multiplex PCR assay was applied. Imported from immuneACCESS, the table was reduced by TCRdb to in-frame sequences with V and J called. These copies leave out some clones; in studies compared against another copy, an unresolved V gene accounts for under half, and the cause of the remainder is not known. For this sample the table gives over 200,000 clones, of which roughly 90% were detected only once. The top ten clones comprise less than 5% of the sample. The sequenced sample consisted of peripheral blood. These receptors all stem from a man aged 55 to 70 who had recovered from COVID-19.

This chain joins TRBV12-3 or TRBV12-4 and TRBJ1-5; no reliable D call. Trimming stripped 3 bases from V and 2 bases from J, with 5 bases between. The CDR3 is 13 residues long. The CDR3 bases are TGTGCCAGCAGTTTCCAGGGCAATCAGCCCCAGCATTTT. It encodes CASSFQGNQPQHF.

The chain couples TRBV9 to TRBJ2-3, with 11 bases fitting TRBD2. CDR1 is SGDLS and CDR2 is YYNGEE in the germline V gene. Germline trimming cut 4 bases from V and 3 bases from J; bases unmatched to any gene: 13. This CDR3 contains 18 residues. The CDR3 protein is CASSSVLIAGGLTDTQYF. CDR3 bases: TGTGCCAGCAGCAGCGTATTAATAGCGGGGGGGTTAACAGATACGCAGTATTTT.

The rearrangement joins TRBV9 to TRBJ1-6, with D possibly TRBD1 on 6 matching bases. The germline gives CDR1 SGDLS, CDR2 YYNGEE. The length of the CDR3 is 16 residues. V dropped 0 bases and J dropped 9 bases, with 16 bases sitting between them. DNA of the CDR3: TGTGCCAGCAGCGTAGGTCCCACAGGGTCCGCTTCACCCCTCCACTTT. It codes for CASSVGPTGSASPLHF. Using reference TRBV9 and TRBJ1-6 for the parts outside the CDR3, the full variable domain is DSGVTQTPKHLITATGQRVTLRCSPRSGDLSVYWYQQSLDQGLQFLIQYYNGEERAKGNILERFSAQQFPDLHSELNLSSLELGDSALYFCASSVGPTGSASPLHFGNGTRLTVT.

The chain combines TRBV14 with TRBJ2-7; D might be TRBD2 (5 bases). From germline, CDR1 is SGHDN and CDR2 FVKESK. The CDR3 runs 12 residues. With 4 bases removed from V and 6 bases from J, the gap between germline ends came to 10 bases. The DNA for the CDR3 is TGTGCCAGCAGCCCGGGATCACTCGAGCAGTACTTC. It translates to CASSPGSLEQYF.

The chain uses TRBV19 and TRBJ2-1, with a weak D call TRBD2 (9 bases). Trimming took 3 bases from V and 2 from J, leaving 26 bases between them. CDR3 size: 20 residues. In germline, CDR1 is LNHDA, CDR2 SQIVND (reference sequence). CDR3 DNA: TGTGCCAGTAGTATCACAGGGGGGACTAGCTTTCGATCAACCTACAATGAGCAGTTCTTC. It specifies CASSITGGTSFRSTYNEQFF.

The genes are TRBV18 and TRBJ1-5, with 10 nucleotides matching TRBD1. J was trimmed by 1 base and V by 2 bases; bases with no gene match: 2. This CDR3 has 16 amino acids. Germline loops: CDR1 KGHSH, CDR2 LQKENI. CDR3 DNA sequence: TGTGCCAGCTCACCAGGACAGGGGGGGAGCAATCAGCCCCAGCATTTT. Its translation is CASSPGQGGSNQPQHF.

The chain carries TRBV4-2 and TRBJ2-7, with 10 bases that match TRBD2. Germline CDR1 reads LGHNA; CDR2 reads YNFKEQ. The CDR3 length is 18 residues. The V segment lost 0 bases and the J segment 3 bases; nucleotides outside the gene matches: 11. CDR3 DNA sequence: TGTGCCAGCAGCCAAGATGGGTCCGGACTAGCGGTGGGCTACGAGCAGTACTTC. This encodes CASSQDGSGLAVGYEQYF.

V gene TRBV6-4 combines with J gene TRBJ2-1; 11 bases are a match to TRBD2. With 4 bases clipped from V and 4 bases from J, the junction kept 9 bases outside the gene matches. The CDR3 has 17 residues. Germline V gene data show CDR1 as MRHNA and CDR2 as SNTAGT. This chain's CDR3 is CASSGTYSGGEYNEQFF. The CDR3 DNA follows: TGTGCCAGCAGTGGAACCTATAGCGGGGGGGAGTACAATGAGCAGTTCTTC.

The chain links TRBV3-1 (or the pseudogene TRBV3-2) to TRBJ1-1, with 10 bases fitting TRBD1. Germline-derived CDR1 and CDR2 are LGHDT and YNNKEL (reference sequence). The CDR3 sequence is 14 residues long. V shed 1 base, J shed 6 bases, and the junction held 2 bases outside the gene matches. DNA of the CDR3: TGTGCCAGCAGCCAAGGGGACAGGGGACCTGAAGCTTTCTTT. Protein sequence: CASSQGDRGPEAFF.

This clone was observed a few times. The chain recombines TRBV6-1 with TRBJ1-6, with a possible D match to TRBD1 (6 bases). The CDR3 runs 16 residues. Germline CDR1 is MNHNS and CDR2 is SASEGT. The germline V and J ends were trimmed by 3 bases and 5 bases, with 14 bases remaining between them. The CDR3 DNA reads TGTGCCAGCAGTGACAAGCAGAGACAGGATAATTCACCCCTCCACTTT. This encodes CASSDKQRQDNSPLHF.

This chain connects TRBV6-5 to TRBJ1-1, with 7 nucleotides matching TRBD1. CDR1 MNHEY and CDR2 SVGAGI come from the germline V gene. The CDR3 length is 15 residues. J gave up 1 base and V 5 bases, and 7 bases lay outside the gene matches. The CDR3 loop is CASSPQRQGNTEAFF. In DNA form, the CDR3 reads TGTGCCAGCAGTCCCCAGCGACAGGGGAACACTGAAGCTTTCTTT.

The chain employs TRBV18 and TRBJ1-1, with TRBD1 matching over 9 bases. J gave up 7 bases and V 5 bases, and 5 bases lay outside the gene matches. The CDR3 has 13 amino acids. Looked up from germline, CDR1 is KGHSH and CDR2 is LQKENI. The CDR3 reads CASSSDRGGEAFF. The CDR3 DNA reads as TGTGCCAGCTCATCGGACAGGGGCGGTGAAGCTTTCTTT.

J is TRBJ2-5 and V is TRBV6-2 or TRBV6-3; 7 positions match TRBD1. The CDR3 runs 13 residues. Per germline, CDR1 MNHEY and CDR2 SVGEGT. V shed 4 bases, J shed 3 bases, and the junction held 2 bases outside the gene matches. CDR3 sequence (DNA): TGTGCCAGCAGTTCAACAGGGGAAGAGACCCAGTACTTC. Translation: CASSSTGEETQYF.

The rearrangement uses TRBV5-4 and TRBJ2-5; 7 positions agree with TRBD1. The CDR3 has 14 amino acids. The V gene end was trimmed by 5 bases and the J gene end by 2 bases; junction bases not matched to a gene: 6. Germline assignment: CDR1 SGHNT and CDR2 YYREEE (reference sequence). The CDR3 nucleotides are TGTGCCAGCAGGGCCGGGACAGTACAAGAGACCCAGTACTTC. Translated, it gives CASRAGTVQETQYF.

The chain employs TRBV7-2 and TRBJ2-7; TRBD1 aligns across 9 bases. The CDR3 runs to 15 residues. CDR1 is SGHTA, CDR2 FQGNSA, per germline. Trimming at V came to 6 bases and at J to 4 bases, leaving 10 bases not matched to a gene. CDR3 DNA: TGTGCCAGCAGGCGTGGGACAGGGAACAGGTACGAGCAGTACTTC. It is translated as CASRRGTGNRYEQYF.

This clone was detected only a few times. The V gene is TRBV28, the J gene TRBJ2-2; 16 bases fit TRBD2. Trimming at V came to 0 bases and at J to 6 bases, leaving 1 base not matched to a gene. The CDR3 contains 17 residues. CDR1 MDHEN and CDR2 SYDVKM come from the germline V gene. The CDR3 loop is CASSLWGLAGGPGELFF. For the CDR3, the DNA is TGTGCCAGCAGTTTATGGGGACTAGCGGGGGGGCCCGGGGAGCTGTTTTTT.

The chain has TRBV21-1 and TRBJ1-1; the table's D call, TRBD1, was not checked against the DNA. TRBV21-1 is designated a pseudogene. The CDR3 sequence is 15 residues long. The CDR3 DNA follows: TGTGCCAGCACCCCGGGACAGGGGGGGAACACTGAAGCTTTCTTT. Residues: CASTPGQGGNTEAFF.